These 18 T cell receptor beta chains came from one sample sequenced in a study of OX40 agonist ivuxolimab in advanced cancers. TCRdb keeps only in-frame clones here, not all; method: immunoSEQ multiplex PCR. The sample holds tens of thousands of clones, 92% seen once. The material sequenced was CD4+ or CD8+ T cells sorted from blood, taken in a trial of the OX40 agonist ivuxolimab. All receptors derive from an adult with an advanced solid tumor such as melanoma, head and neck, liver or kidney cancer.

The chain links TRBV27 to TRBJ2-1, with TRBD2 matching 7 bases. Germline trimming cut 2 bases from V and 7 bases from J; bases unmatched to any gene: 5. Germline V gene sequence: CDR1 MNHEY, CDR2 SMNVEV (reference sequence). The CDR3 length is 14 residues. CDR3 in DNA: TGTGCCAGCAGTTTACTGGGAGGGGAGAATGAGCAGTTCTTC. Its protein product is CASSLLGGENEQFF.

The chain joins TRBV5-6 to TRBJ2-7, with 8 bases identical to TRBD1. J was trimmed by 3 bases and V by 4 bases; bases with no gene match: 18. There are 18 residues in the CDR3. Germline V gene data show CDR1 as SGHDT and CDR2 as YYEEEE. CDR3 coding DNA: TGTGCCAGCAGCCCGATACTGGGCAGGGGGCCAGATGGCTACGAGCAGTACTTC. Translated, it gives CASSPILGRGPDGYEQYF.

As concerns this clone: The junction departs from germline at one end; a sequencing error may be responsible. The chain joins TRBV13 to TRBJ1-5, with a possible D match to TRBD1 (5 bases). The CDR3 contains 14 residues. Germline V gene data show CDR1 as PRHDT and CDR2 as FYEKMQ (reference sequence). The CDR3 region is CASSLRAGSQPQHF. CDR3 sequence (DNA): TGTGCCAGTAGCTTAAGAGCAGGGAGTCAGCCCCAGCATTTT.

This clone was seen a few times. The chain has TRBV4-2 and TRBJ1-1; D unclear. V was pared by 10 bases and J by 5 bases, with 23 bases between. Per germline, CDR1 LGHNA and CDR2 YNFKEQ. The CDR3 length is 15 residues. CDR3 sequence reads: CATAVVGGEWTEAFF. CDR3 nucleotide sequence: TGTGCCACAGCAGTCGTGGGCGGCGAGTGGACTGAAGCTTTCTTT.

The J gene is TRBJ1-1, the V gene TRBV30; TRBD1 agrees at 7 bases. V gave up 2 bases and J gave up 6 bases; unmatched junction bases: 6. CDR1 and CDR2 from the germline V gene are GTSNPN and SVGIG (reference sequence). The CDR3 extends over 13 amino acids. The CDR3 spells CAWSNRQGPEAFF. CDR3 bases: TGTGCCTGGAGTAACCGACAGGGACCTGAAGCTTTCTTT.

The chain is built from TRBV5-6 and TRBJ2-7; tentatively, D is TRBD1 (6 bases). CDR1 is SGHDT and CDR2 is YYEEEE in the germline V gene. The V end lost 4 bases, the J end lost 2 bases, and 19 bases lay between the germline ends. The CDR3 loop spans 16 amino acids. CDR3 sequence: CASSGAAGVTTYEQYF. In nucleotides, the CDR3 is TGTGCCAGCAGCGGCGCCGCAGGGGTGACTACCTACGAGCAGTACTTC. Full variable domain (outside the CDR3, taken from reference TRBV5-6 and TRBJ2-7): DAGVTQSPTHLIKTRGQQVTLRCSPKSGHDTVSWYQQALGQGPQFIFQYYEEEERQRGNFPDRFSGHQFPNYSSELNVNALLLGDSALYLCASSGAAGVTTYEQYFGPGTRLTVT.

V is TRBV18 and J is TRBJ1-1; no clear D. CDR1 KGHSH and CDR2 LQKENI come from the germline V gene. Trimming took off 5 bases at V and 6 bases at J, with 7 bases between the two ends. This CDR3 is built from 11 residues. CDR3 sequence: CASSGKPEAFF. The CDR3 nucleotides are TGTGCCAGCTCAGGGAAGCCTGAAGCTTTCTTT.

This chain connects TRBV30 to TRBJ1-1; the match to TRBD1 covers 9 bases. The CDR3 covers 14 residues. Germline loops: CDR1 GTSNPN, CDR2 SVGIG (reference sequence). V gave up 1 base and J gave up 8 bases; unmatched junction bases: 8. CDR3 residues: CAWSGWDRDPEAFF. The CDR3 bases are TGTGCCTGGAGTGGATGGGACAGGGATCCCGAAGCTTTCTTT.

The chain uses TRBV13 and TRBJ2-5; D perhaps matches TRBD1 (6 bases). V dropped 3 bases and J dropped 5 bases, with 13 bases sitting between them. The CDR3 contains 14 residues. CDR1 is PRHDT, CDR2 FYEKMQ, per germline (reference sequence). The CDR3 loop is CASSFHREKETQYF. CDR3 sequence (DNA): TGTGCCAGCAGCTTTCACAGGGAGAAGGAGACCCAGTACTTC.

V is TRBV19 and J is TRBJ1-1; D not resolved. Trimming left V 11 bases short and J 10 bases short, with 14 bases between. This CDR3 has 10 residues. CDR1 LNHDA and CDR2 SQIVND come from the germline V gene (reference sequence). In nucleotides, the CDR3 is TGTGCCTGCGGGCCCTTAGGAGCTTTCTTT. Translating gives CACGPLGAFF.

The CDR3 DNA is TGCAGCGTCCACCGGACTAGCGGGGGGTTGGGGACCCAGTACTTC. It codes for CSVHRTSGGLGTQYF. The chain employs TRBV29-1 and TRBJ2-5, with 14 bases lining up with TRBD2. Germline V gene lookup returns CDR1 SQVTM and CDR2 ANQGSEA. The CDR3 totals 15 residues. The J segment lost 7 bases and the V segment lost 6 bases, leaving 10 bases of the junction unmatched.

This sequence joins TRBV5-3 and TRBJ1-4, with D perhaps TRBD1 (5 bases). TRBV5-3 qualifies as an ORF whose function is uncertain. The germline V and J ends were trimmed by 1 base and 8 bases, with 12 bases remaining between them. The CDR3 runs to 14 residues. In DNA, the CDR3 is TGTGCCAGAAGCTTGCTAGGGGCTGGAGAAAAACTGTTTTTT. It is translated as CARSLLGAGEKLFF.

To note about this clone: One end of the junction fails to match germline, which may point to a read error. The rearrangement uses TRBV7-7 and TRBJ2-3; D may be TRBD2 (7 bases). This CDR3 comprises 15 residues. CDR1 SSHAT and CDR2 FNYEAQ come from the germline V gene (reference sequence). The CDR3 spells CASSLVGGPTDTQYF. DNA of the CDR3: TGTGCTAGCAGCTTAGTGGGGGGGCCCACAGATACGCAGTATTTT.

The chain combines TRBV5-4 with TRBJ2-3; D unresolved. The CDR3 runs to 12 residues. Germline values: CDR1 SGHNT, CDR2 YYREEE (reference sequence). Trimming took 2 bases from V and 7 from J, leaving 8 bases between them. CDR3 protein: CASSFGSYTQYF. The CDR3 DNA sequence: TGTGCCAGCAGCTTTGGTTCGTATACGCAGTATTTT.

This sequence joins TRBV11-3 and TRBJ2-1; D not resolved. V lost 8 bases and J 4 bases, leaving 15 bases between the germline ends. The CDR3 is made up of 14 amino acids. The germline V gene encodes CDR1 SGHNT and CDR2 YENEEA. In DNA, the CDR3 is TGTGCCAGCCAGCTACGAATGGATTACAATGAGCAGTTCTTC. Its translation: CASQLRMDYNEQFF.

CDR3: CASSSYNEQFF. The CDR3 DNA follows: TGCGCCAGCTCAAGCTACAATGAGCAGTTCTTC. The chain recombines TRBV4-1 with TRBJ2-1; unclear D gene. V was shortened by 8 bases and J by 3 bases, with 5 bases between the two germline ends. Germline CDR1 and CDR2: MGHRA and YSYEKL. There are 11 residues in the CDR3.

The V and J genes are TRBV29-1 and TRBJ2-1; maybe TRBD2 (5 bases). This CDR3 has 13 amino acids. Germline V gives CDR1 SQVTM, CDR2 ANQGSEA. V dropped 4 bases and J dropped 3 bases, with 10 bases sitting between them. This CDR3 is CSVAEGIYNEQFF. The CDR3 DNA follows: TGCAGCGTTGCTGAGGGAATCTACAATGAGCAGTTCTTC.

The chain combines TRBV6-5 with TRBJ2-7; D gene ambiguous. Trimming shortened V by 7 bases and J by 6 bases, and 10 bases separated the two germline ends. Germline CDR1 reads MNHEY; CDR2 reads SVGAGI. The CDR3 consists of 11 residues. The CDR3 DNA reads TGTGCCAGCACCATTGGTGGCGAGCAGTACTTC. It yields the protein CASTIGGEQYF.